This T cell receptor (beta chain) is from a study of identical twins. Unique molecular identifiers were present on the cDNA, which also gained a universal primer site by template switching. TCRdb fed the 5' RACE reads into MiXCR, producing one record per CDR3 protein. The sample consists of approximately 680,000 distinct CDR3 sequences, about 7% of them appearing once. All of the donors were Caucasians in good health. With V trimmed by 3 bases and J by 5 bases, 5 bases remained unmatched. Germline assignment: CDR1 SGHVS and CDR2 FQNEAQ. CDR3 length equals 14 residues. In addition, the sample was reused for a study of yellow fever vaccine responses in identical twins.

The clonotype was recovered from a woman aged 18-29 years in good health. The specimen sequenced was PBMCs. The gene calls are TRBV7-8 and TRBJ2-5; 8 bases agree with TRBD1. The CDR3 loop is CASSFPGQAETQYF. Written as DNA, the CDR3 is TGTGCCAGCAGCTTTCCGGGACAGGCGGAGACCCAGTACTTC.